These T cell receptor beta chains were read from a single sample in a study of T cells after yellow fever vaccination. A single record per CDR3 protein comes from TCRdb applying MiXCR to the 5' RACE reads. Of about 580,000 distinct CDR3 sequences in the sample, about a sixth were seen once. The sample here was PBMCs, taken around 5 days after the first yellow fever vaccination. These receptors originate from a man younger than 30 who received the YFV17D yellow fever vaccine. The CDR3 runs from the conserved cysteine through the conserved F or W. A D gene is named only where the DNA matches it firmly. Not every row has a clone size; where given, it reads once, few, many or a size class.

>TRBJ2-7|.|TRBV4-1|few
TGCGCCAGCAGCACCCTGGAGGTTCCCTACGAGCAGTACTTC
CASSTLEVPYEQYF
>TRBJ2-4|.|TRBV2|few
TGTGCCAGCAGGGCAGGACACATTCAGTACTTC
CASRAGHIQYF
>TRBJ2-1|.|TRBV6-1|.
TGTGCCATTTCCCCCAGCTCCTACAATGAGCAGTTCTTC
CAISPSSYNEQFF
>TRBJ1-5|TRBD1|TRBV28|.
TGTGCCAGCAGTCCATCGACAGGGGATCAGCCCCAGCATTTT
CASSPSTGDQPQHF
>TRBJ1-5|TRBD1|TRBV7-2|few
TGTGCCAGCACCCTCAGGACAGGGGGAAGGCAGCCCCAGCATTTT
CASTLRTGGRQPQHF
>TRBJ1-5|.|TRBV4-3|few
TGCGCCAGCAGCCAAGATCCCGAGCAGCCCCAGCATTTT
CASSQDPEQPQHF
>TRBJ1-1|.|TRBV5-1|few
TGCGCCAGCAGCATACTGTCCGGGGATGAAGCTTTCTTT
CASSILSGDEAFF
>TRBJ2-4|.|TRBV18|few
TGTGCCAGCTCACTTCCGGGGGCGAACATTCAGTACTTC
CASSLPGANIQYF
>TRBJ2-1|.|TRBV20-1|.
TGCAGTGCTAGAGATGGCCACCGCTCCTACAATGAGCAGTTCTTC
CSARDGHRSYNEQFF
>TRBJ2-7|TRBD2|TRBV3-1|.
TGTGCCAGCAGCCAGATGGTAGCGGGGCGCTACGAGCAGTACTTC
CASSQMVAGRYEQYF
>TRBJ1-4|.|TRBV10-3|.
TGTGCCATCAGTGAGACACAGACAACTAATGAAAAACTGTTTTTT
CAISETQTTNEKLFF
>TRBJ2-7|.|TRBV7-2|few
TGTGCCAGCAGCTTCGCTAGAGAGCAGTACTTC
CASSFAREQYF
>TRBJ2-5|TRBD2|TRBV27|few
TGTGCCAGCAGACGAGCGGGGAGAGGCGAGACCCAGTACTTC
CASRRAGRGETQYF
>TRBJ1-4|TRBD1|TRBV6-1|.
TGTGCCAGCAGTACGGGACAGAGGACCGAAAAACTGTTTTTT
CASSTGQRTEKLFF
>TRBJ2-5|.|TRBV6-4|.
TGTGCCAGCAGTGACCTGCCCGGGGCCCAAGAGACCCAGTACTTC
CASSDLPGAQETQYF
>TRBJ1-4|.|TRBV6-1|.
TGTGCCAGCAGTGTTGTAGGGGCTAATAATGAAAAACTGTTTTTT
CASSVVGANNEKLFF
>TRBJ2-2|TRBD1|TRBV12-3/TRBV12-4|.
TGTGCCAGCAAAAGGACAGGGGAAGGAGGCGGGGAGCTGTTTTTT
CASKRTGEGGGELFF
>TRBJ1-2|.|TRBV5-1|few
TGCGCCAGCAGCTTGAACGGGGCTCAAGATGGCTACACCTTC
CASSLNGAQDGYTF